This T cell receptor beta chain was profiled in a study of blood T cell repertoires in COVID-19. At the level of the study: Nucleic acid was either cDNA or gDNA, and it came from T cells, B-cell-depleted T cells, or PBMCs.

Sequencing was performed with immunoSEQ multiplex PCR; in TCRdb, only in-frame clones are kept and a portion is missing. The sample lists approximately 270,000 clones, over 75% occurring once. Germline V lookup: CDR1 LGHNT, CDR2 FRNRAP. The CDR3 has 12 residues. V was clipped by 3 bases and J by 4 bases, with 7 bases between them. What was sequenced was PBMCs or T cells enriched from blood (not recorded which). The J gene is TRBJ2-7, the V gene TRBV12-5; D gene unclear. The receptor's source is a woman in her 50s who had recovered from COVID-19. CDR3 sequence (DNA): TGTGCTAGTGGTTTAGGAGCATACGAGCAGTACTTC. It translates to CASGLGAYEQYF.